One and the same sample provided the 3 T cell receptor beta chains below, sequenced in a study of T cells after yellow fever vaccination. TCRdb fed the 5' RACE reads into MiXCR, producing one record per CDR3 protein. The data hold 200,000 to 300,000 distinct CDR3 sequences, with roughly 3.5% observed a single time. The starting material was PBMCs, obtained 15 days after the yellow fever booster vaccination. These receptors were collected from a man between 18 and 29 years old who received the YFV17D yellow fever vaccine.

This clonotype occurred many times. The chain recombines TRBV7-7 with TRBJ2-7; possible D gene TRBD2, 5 bases. This CDR3 is built from 14 residues. In germline, CDR1 is SSHAT, CDR2 FNYEAQ (reference sequence). V lost 5 bases, J lost 7 bases, and 18 bases lay in between. CDR3 in amino acids: CASSTGVNLGEQYF. The CDR3 DNA follows: TGTGCCAGCAGCACCGGGGTTAACTTGGGGGAGCAGTACTTC.

This chain connects TRBV25-1 to TRBJ1-5; possible D gene TRBD1, 5 bases. There are 21 residues in the CDR3. Deletions cut 3 bases from V and 1 base from J, with 28 bases between. Germline CDR1 is MGHDK and CDR2 is SYGVNS. The CDR3 here is CASSEGVRSTDLGESNQPQHF. Written as DNA, the CDR3 is TGTGCCAGCAGTGAGGGGGTGAGAAGTACAGACCTTGGAGAGAGCAATCAGCCCCAGCATTTT.

This clonotype was seen ten or more times. The chain employs TRBV6-1 and TRBJ1-5, with D tentatively TRBD1 (6 bases). With 5 bases removed from V and 6 bases from J, the gap between germline ends came to 20 bases. CDR1 is MNHNS and CDR2 is SASEGT in the germline V gene. CDR3 length: 16 residues. CDR3 protein: CASSRYSGEGGQPQHF. The DNA for the CDR3 is TGTGCCAGCAGTCGCTACTCCGGGGAAGGGGGTCAGCCCCAGCATTTT.